One sample yielded the 11 T cell receptor beta chains listed below, sequenced in a study of shared clonotypes between healthy human individuals. As defined, naive CD8 cells were CD45RO-negative and positively selected for CCR7, with terminally differentiated effector memory CD45RA+ cells excluded. The protocol was immunoSEQ multiplex PCR, while the TCRdb copy is restricted to in-frame clones and leaves out a portion. The table shows about 680,000 clones, with about 91% occurring only once. Sequenced input: naive CD8+ T cells sorted from blood. The receptor source for this set is a man aged 30 to 39 in good health.

The genes are TRBV7-8 and TRBJ2-5; unclear D gene. With 5 bases removed from V and 2 bases from J, the gap between germline ends came to 3 bases. CDR1 and CDR2 from the germline V gene are SGHVS and FQNEAQ. This CDR3 region has 11 residues. CDR3 DNA: TGTGCCAGCAGCGGACAAGAGACCCAGTACTTC. It encodes CASSGQETQYF.

The chain recombines TRBV5-1 with TRBJ1-3, with 8 nucleotides matching TRBD1. Per germline, CDR1 SGHRS and CDR2 YFSETQ. This CDR3 has 16 residues. Germline trimming cut 0 bases from V and 3 bases from J; bases unmatched to any gene: 5. Here the CDR3 reads CASSLGQGIGGNTIYF. The DNA for the CDR3 is TGCGCCAGCAGCTTGGGACAGGGGATCGGTGGAAACACCATATATTTT.

The chain links TRBV2 to TRBJ1-4; unclear D gene. CDR3 size: 14 residues. Germline CDR1 SNHLY, CDR2 FYNNEI. Trimming left V 1 base short and J 3 bases short, with 6 bases between. CDR3 amino acids: CASSEDTANEKLFF. Here the CDR3 DNA reads TGTGCCAGCAGTGAAGACACAGCTAATGAAAAACTGTTTTTT.

This rearrangement joins TRBV7-9 to TRBJ2-6, with D unresolved. The CDR3 extends over 16 amino acids. Trimming took 6 bases from V and 0 from J, leaving 12 bases between them. Germline V lookup: CDR1 SEHNR, CDR2 FQNEAQ (reference sequence). CDR3 nucleotide sequence: TGTGCCAGCAGTCTCCAAAGGTTCTCTGGGGCCAACGTCCTGACTTTC. Translating it yields CASSLQRFSGANVLTF.

This clone was found a few times. One end of the junction is discordant with germline, which a read error may explain. This chain links TRBV7-9 with TRBJ1-1; D possibly corresponds to TRBD1 (5 bases). The CDR3 extends over 11 amino acids. Germline V gene lookup returns CDR1 SEHNR and CDR2 FQNEAQ (reference sequence). CDR3 protein: CASSSGTAQIF. In DNA, the CDR3 is TGTGCCAGCAGCTCAGGGACCGCTCAGATCTTT.

The rearrangement links TRBV28 to TRBJ2-1; 10 positions match TRBD2. The junction had 4 bases not matched to a gene; V was cut back by 10 bases and J by 4 bases. The germline V gene encodes CDR1 MDHEN and CDR2 SYDVKM. The CDR3 is made up of 13 amino acids. The CDR3 DNA reads TGTGCCATCCGAGCGGGAGGGTACAATGAGCAGTTCTTC. Protein product: CAIRAGGYNEQFF.

The chain combines TRBV15 with TRBJ2-7, with 15 positions matching TRBD2. After removal of 5 bases from V and 9 bases from J, the junction contained 8 bases not matched to a gene. CDR1 LNHNV and CDR2 YYDKDF come from the germline V gene (reference sequence). The CDR3 is 15 residues long. This CDR3 is CATSPEGLAGGRQYF. The CDR3 nucleotides are TGTGCCACCAGCCCAGAGGGACTAGCGGGAGGTCGGCAGTACTTC.

V and J are TRBV19 and TRBJ2-1; 8 nucleotides match TRBD2. The CDR3 covers 14 residues. The germline gives CDR1 LNHDA, CDR2 SQIVND (reference sequence). The V segment lost 10 bases and the J segment 5 bases; nucleotides outside the gene matches: 10. For the CDR3, the DNA is TGTGCCACCGGGTGGGCGGGAGGCCACAATGAGCAGTTCTTC. Translating it yields CATGWAGGHNEQFF.

The chain combines TRBV27 with TRBJ2-1; D is perhaps TRBD2 (6 bases). The V and J ends lost 7 bases and 0 bases respectively, with 16 bases between them. The germline V gene has CDR1 MNHEY and CDR2 SMNVEV (reference sequence). The CDR3 runs to 16 residues. The CDR3 DNA follows: TGTGCCAGCATACCCGGGACTGGAAGCTCCTACAATGAGCAGTTCTTC. Translation: CASIPGTGSSYNEQFF.

The chain links TRBV7-9 to TRBJ1-4; tentatively, D is TRBD1 (6 bases). CDR3 length: 15 amino acids. Germline assignment: CDR1 SEHNR and CDR2 FQNEAQ (reference sequence). The V gene lost 5 bases and the J gene lost 3 bases, with 13 bases spanning the gap. The CDR3 region is CASSLPGASNEKLFF. The CDR3 DNA is TGTGCCAGCAGCCTTCCAGGGGCCTCTAATGAAAAACTGTTTTTT. The full variable domain, completed using reference TRBV7-9 and TRBJ1-4, is DTGVSQNPRHKITKRGQNVTFRCDPISEHNRLYWYRQTLGQGPEFLTYFQNEAQLEKSRLLSDRFSAERPKGSFSTLEIQRTEQGDSAMYLCASSLPGASNEKLFFGSGTQLSVL.

The chain combines TRBV6-6 with TRBJ1-1; a weak D match, TRBD1 (6 bases). V shed 10 bases and J shed 12 bases, with 21 bases lying between them. The length of the CDR3 is 12 residues. Germline lookup yields CDR1 MNHNY and CDR2 SVGAGI (reference sequence). Here the CDR3 DNA reads TGTGCCACACTCTCAGGGGTTAAGAAAACTTTCTTT. Encoded protein: CATLSGVKKTFF.